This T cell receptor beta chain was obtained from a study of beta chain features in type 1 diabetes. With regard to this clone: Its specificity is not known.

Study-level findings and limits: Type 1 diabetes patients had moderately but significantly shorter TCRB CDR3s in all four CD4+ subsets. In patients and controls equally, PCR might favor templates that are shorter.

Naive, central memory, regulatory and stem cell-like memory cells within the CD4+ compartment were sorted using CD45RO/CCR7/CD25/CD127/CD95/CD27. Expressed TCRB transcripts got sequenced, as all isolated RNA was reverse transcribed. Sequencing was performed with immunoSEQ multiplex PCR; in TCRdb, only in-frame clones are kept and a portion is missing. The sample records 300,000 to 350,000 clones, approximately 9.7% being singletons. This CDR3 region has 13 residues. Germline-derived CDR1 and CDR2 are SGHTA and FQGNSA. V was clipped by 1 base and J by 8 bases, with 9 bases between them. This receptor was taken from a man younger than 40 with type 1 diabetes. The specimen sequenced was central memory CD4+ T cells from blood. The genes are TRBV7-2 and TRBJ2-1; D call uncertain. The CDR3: CASSLVRVDEQFF. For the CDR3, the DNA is TGTGCCAGCAGCTTAGTTCGGGTGGATGAGCAGTTCTTC.